This TCR beta chain appears in the sequencing data of a study of T cells in Graves' hyperthyroidism and ophthalmopathy. What was amplified from RNA transcripts were TCR beta CDR3 regions. A set of HTBI primers served as the primers for a first-round RT-PCR of the TCR CDR3. A single record per CDR3 protein comes from TCRdb applying MiXCR to the multiplex PCR reads. The profile shows 300,000 or so distinct CDR3 sequences, under 25% of them singletons. There are 15 residues in the CDR3. V was trimmed by 1 base and J by 0 bases, leaving 10 bases between them. Germline CDR1 is MNHNS and CDR2 is SASEGT. This clonotype was recorded at least ten times.

The source of this sequence is a woman between 45 and 65 years old with Graves' hyperthyroidism. The rearrangement uses TRBV6-1 and TRBJ2-7; TRBD1 might be the D (5 bases). What was sequenced was blood. The CDR3 here is CASSEGQLSSYEQYF. CDR3 DNA: TGTGCCAGCAGTGAAGGACAGTTAAGCTCCTACGAGCAGTACTTC.